The T cell receptor beta chain under discussion was sequenced for a study of blood T cell repertoires in COVID-19. Study-level background: Some COVID-19 samples were acute and others convalescent; all came from the United States, Italy and Spain. Sources were T cells, B-cell-depleted T cells, or PBMCs; the material itself was cDNA or gDNA.

Original data processing: Reference gene primer amplification in the assay estimated nucleated cell counts. The method was immunoSEQ multiplex PCR; TCRdb's version includes in-frame clones alone and lacks a portion of them. The V and J calls and clone size are taken from that table; D and trimming were inferred from the DNA. The sample contains 88,000 or so clones, roughly three quarters of which appear only once. Per the germline V gene, CDR1 is LGHDT and CDR2 is YNNKEL (reference sequence). Between the trimmed V and J ends, which lost 0 bases and 7 bases, there was a span of 9 bases. This CDR3 is 14 amino acids long.

The chain recombines TRBV3-1 (or the pseudogene TRBV3-2) with TRBJ1-4, with unresolved D. The sequence came from a human donor in a cohort sampled during active COVID-19. The sequenced sample was peripheral blood. The DNA for the CDR3 is TGTGCCAGCAGCCAAGAAACCCTGAGTGAAAAACTGTTTTTT. Encoded protein: CASSQETLSEKLFF.